This is a list of T cell receptor beta chains from one sample in a study of blood T cell repertoires in COVID-19. TCRdb's table, derived via immunoSEQ multiplex PCR, lists solely in-frame clones and lacks some. Of around 140,000 clones in the sample, approximately 80% were seen once. Sequencing was done on a sample of peripheral blood. The receptors were sampled from a human donor in a cohort sampled during active COVID-19. Each CDR3 is given with its conserved first and last residue. The order of the fields is clone size, V gene, J gene, D gene, CDR3 DNA, CDR3 protein. D genes are given only for firm matches. Not all rows give a size; the values are once, few, many and, for expanded clones, a class.

NA	TRBV19	TRBJ1-3	NA	TGTGCCAGTAGCTACTCTGGAAACACCATATATTTT	CASSYSGNTIYF
NA	TRBV28	TRBJ2-1	NA	TGTGCCAGCAGTTGGACTACCTCTTACAATGAGCAGTTCTTC	CASSWTTSYNEQFF
once	TRBV5-1	TRBJ1-4	TRBD1	TGCGCCAGCAGCGGAGGACAGGGGGCGGTAGGTGAAAAACTGTTTTTT	CASSGGQGAVGEKLFF
NA	TRBV24-1	TRBJ2-3	TRBD2	TGTGCCACCAGTAAAGGGACTAGCGGGAGGGGGCGCCTGGATACGCAGTATTTT	CATSKGTSGRGRLDTQYF
NA	TRBV15	TRBJ2-7	TRBD2	TGTGCCACCAGCAGAGATGAACTAGCGGGAGGCTCCTACGAGCAGTACTTC	CATSRDELAGGSYEQYF
NA	TRBV5-1	TRBJ2-7	NA	TGCGCCAGCACCACTGGAGGGGCAGGAAGCTCCTACGAGCAGTACTTC	CASTTGGAGSSYEQYF
NA	TRBV9	TRBJ2-1	NA	TGTGCCAGCAGCGCCTCGGGTTATACCGATGAGCAGTTCTTC	CASSASGYTDEQFF
many	TRBV18	TRBJ2-4	NA	TGTGCCAGCTCACCGTTAAGGGCAGGGGCCCTGGCCAAAAACATTCAGTACTTC	CASSPLRAGALAKNIQYF
few	TRBV7-9	TRBJ2-7	TRBD2	TGTGCCAGCAGCCCTTTTCTAGCGGGAGGTACTGCCTACGAGCAGTACTTC	CASSPFLAGGTAYEQYF
NA	TRBV6-5	TRBJ2-5	TRBD1	TGTGCCAGCACCCCCTCCTTGGACAGGGAGACCCAGTACTTC	CASTPSLDRETQYF
NA	TRBV19	TRBJ1-2	NA	TGTGCCAGTAGTATGCCGGATGGCTACACCTTC	CASSMPDGYTF
NA	TRBV4-2	TRBJ2-7	TRBD2	TGTGCCAGCAGCCAAGTCCTAGCGGCAACCTACGAGCAGTACTTC	CASSQVLAATYEQYF
few	TRBV11-2	TRBJ2-7	TRBD1	TGTGCCAGCAGCTTTTCGGGCAGGGGGCGCTACGAGCAGTACTTC	CASSFSGRGRYEQYF
NA	TRBV5-1	TRBJ2-7	TRBD2	TGCGCCAGCAGCCGCCCGCTAGCGGGACCGGGTTACGAGCAGTACTTC	CASSRPLAGPGYEQYF
NA	TRBV7-2	TRBJ1-1	TRBD1	TGTGCCAGCAGGCAGACAGGGGGCACTGAAGCTTTCTTT	CASRQTGGTEAFF
NA	TRBV5-1	TRBJ1-2	NA	TGCGCCAGCAGCTTGGATGGGGACACTCTCAACTATGGCTACACCTTC	CASSLDGDTLNYGYTF
NA	TRBV7-9	TRBJ1-6	TRBD1	TGTGCCAGCAGCTCGACAGGGACTAATTCACCCCTCCACTTT	CASSSTGTNSPLHF
NA	TRBV5-1	TRBJ2-7	NA	TGCGCCAGCAGCTCGGCGGGCGGTAGGCAATACGAGCAGTACTTC	CASSSAGGRQYEQYF